The 9 T cell receptor beta chains reported below all come from one sample, sequenced in a study of shared clonotypes between healthy human individuals. The naive CD8 population came from CD45RO-negative cells selected for CCR7, without terminally differentiated effector memory CD45RA+ cells. TCRdb's table, derived via immunoSEQ multiplex PCR, lists solely in-frame clones and lacks some. The sample holds around 2,100,000 clones, 85% to 95% seen once. The source material was naive CD8+ T cells sorted from blood. The receptors were sampled from a young man in good health.

The chain combines TRBV5-1 with TRBJ2-7; possible D gene TRBD1, 8 bases. CDR1 and CDR2 (germline): SGHRS, YFSETQ. The V end lost 4 bases, the J end lost 3 bases, and 11 bases lay between the germline ends. The CDR3 covers 13 residues. CDR3 coding DNA: TGCGCCAGCAGCCACAGGGGGGGCTACGAGCAGTACTTC. It codes for CASSHRGGYEQYF. The whole variable domain, filled in from reference TRBV5-1 and TRBJ2-7, reads KAGVTQTPRYLIKTRGQQVTLSCSPISGHRSVSWYQQTPGQGLQFLFEYFSETQRNKGNFPGRFSGRQFSNSRSEMNVSTLELGDSALYLCASSHRGGYEQYFGPGTRLTVT.

The V gene is TRBV19, the J gene TRBJ2-7, with 14 bases identical to TRBD2. The CDR3 consists of 14 residues. Per the germline V gene, CDR1 is LNHDA and CDR2 is SQIVND (reference sequence). Trimming cost V 6 bases and J 7 bases; bases outside gene matches: 5. In nucleotides, the CDR3 is TGTGCCAGTAGCCTGACTAGCGGGAGGGGAGAGCAGTACTTC. Amino acid sequence: CASSLTSGRGEQYF.

The rearrangement links TRBV11-2 to TRBJ2-3, with unresolved D. The CDR3 spans 16 residues. Between the trimmed V and J ends, which lost 2 bases and 1 base, there was a span of 13 bases. Per the germline V gene, CDR1 is SGHAT and CDR2 is FQNNGV. The CDR3 DNA reads as TGTGCCAGCAGCTTATTGACGGATCTACGCACAGATACGCAGTATTTT. This encodes CASSLLTDLRTDTQYF.

The chain links TRBV10-2 to TRBJ2-7; 12 nucleotides agree with TRBD1. The CDR3 has 15 amino acids. CDR1 is WSHSY, CDR2 SAAADI, per germline. Trimming cost V 7 bases and J 3 bases; bases outside gene matches: 7. CDR3 region: CASIRGTGGIYEQYF. CDR3 DNA: TGCGCCAGCATCAGGGGGACAGGGGGCATCTACGAGCAGTACTTC.

The genes are TRBV29-1 and TRBJ2-5, with 8 bases lining up with TRBD1. The length of the CDR3 is 14 residues. With V trimmed by 4 bases and J by 3 bases, 7 bases remained unmatched. Germline lookup yields CDR1 SQVTM and CDR2 ANQGSEA. The DNA of the CDR3 is TGCAGCGTTGTAGGCCTACAGGGGGAAGAGACCCAGTACTTC. It specifies CSVVGLQGEETQYF.

This chain links TRBV9 with TRBJ1-4; TRBD1 matches 8 bases. V was clipped by 3 bases and J by 8 bases; unmatched bases: 9. The CDR3 totals 15 residues. CDR1 and CDR2 from the germline V gene are SGDLS and YYNGEE. The CDR3 coding sequence is TGTGCCAGCAGCGGAGGGACAGGTTCGGCCGAAAAACTGTTTTTT. Translated, it gives CASSGGTGSAEKLFF.

V and J are TRBV5-1 and TRBJ2-7, with D possibly being TRBD2 (5 bases). Looked up from germline, CDR1 is SGHRS and CDR2 is YFSETQ. This CDR3 spans 15 amino acids. Between the trimmed V and J ends, which lost 0 bases and 5 bases, there was a span of 15 bases. CDR3 in DNA: TGCGCCAGCAGCTTGGCCGGGATTAAGATAGACGAGCAGTACTTC. It specifies CASSLAGIKIDEQYF.

The chain recombines TRBV30 with TRBJ1-1; maybe TRBD1 (6 bases). This CDR3 contains 12 residues. Germline CDR1 reads GTSNPN; CDR2 reads SVGIG (reference sequence). The V end was cut by 0 bases, the J end by 11 bases, with 13 bases between. CDR3 loop: CAWSVRTEDAFF. For the CDR3, the DNA is TGTGCCTGGAGTGTACGGACAGAGGATGCTTTCTTT. Combining the CDR3 with reference TRBV30 and TRBJ1-1 gives the whole variable domain SQTIHQWPATLVQPVGSPLSLECTVEGTSNPNLYWYRQAAGRGLQLLFYSVGIGQISSEVPQNLSASRPQDRQFILSSKKLLLSDSGFYLCAWSVRTEDAFFGQGTRLTVV.

The V gene is TRBV6-1, the J gene TRBJ2-5; D ambiguous. CDR1 and CDR2 from the germline V gene are MNHNS and SASEGT. This CDR3 comprises 14 residues. Trimming shortened V by 2 bases and J by 4 bases, and 11 bases separated the two germline ends. The DNA for the CDR3 is TGTGCCAGCAGTGAACTAGGACCCCGAGAGACCCAGTACTTC. Translated, it gives CASSELGPRETQYF.